The 19 T cell receptor beta chains below were found in one sample sequenced in a study of low-dose radiotherapy and immunotherapy resistance in tumors. Gene-specific TRAV and TRBV primers were used for first-strand cDNA, covering alpha and beta chains. TCRs were put through roughly 20 PCR cycles of amplification with Phusion. A constant-region primer and the V-primer adapter served as the primer pair. TCRdb reprocessed the reads via MiXCR and lists one record per CDR3 protein. The table records about 12,000 distinct CDR3 sequences, 76% of them present only once. The source is a human donor with advanced metastatic prostate, ovarian, gallbladder or colorectal cancer (not recorded which). This table probably holds off-target reads from a library built for another chain.

The V and J genes are TRBV6-1 and TRBJ2-5; 10 bases map to TRBD2. Germline CDR1 MNHNS, CDR2 SASEGT. There are 15 residues in the CDR3. V dropped 6 bases and J dropped 5; count of bases not matched to a gene: 9. Written as DNA, the CDR3 is TGTGCCAGCAGCCTAGAGGGAGCGGGAGGGGAGACCCAGTACTTC. Its translation is CASSLEGAGGETQYF.

The chain joins TRBV20-1 to TRBJ2-2, with D perhaps TRBD1 (6 bases). In germline, CDR1 is DFQATT, CDR2 SNEGSKA (reference sequence). With 4 bases removed from V and 4 bases from J, the gap between germline ends came to 13 bases. The CDR3 totals 14 residues. The CDR3 sequence is CSATRQALTGELFF. CDR3 DNA: TGCAGTGCTACGAGACAGGCGCTCACCGGGGAGCTGTTTTTT.

Comments on this clonotype: At one of its ends the junction is not consistent with the germline gene, which may arise from a read error. The chain's CDR3 is CSARGPVASSYNEQFF. For the CDR3, the DNA is TGCAGTGCCAGAGGTCCCGTAGCTAGCTCCTACAATGAGCAGTTCTTC. The genes are TRBV20-1 and TRBJ2-1; D is ambiguous. The CDR3 is 16 residues long. CDR1 and CDR2 (germline): DFQATT, SNEGSKA (reference sequence).

The chain uses TRBV6-2 or TRBV6-3 and TRBJ2-7, with TRBD1 matching over 7 bases. The V gene's germline CDR1 is MNHEY and CDR2 SVGEGT. The CDR3 covers 15 residues. Unmatched junction bases numbered 9, after V lost 7 bases and J lost 0 bases. The CDR3 sequence is CASTFRTGFSYEQYF. DNA for the CDR3: TGTGCCAGCACCTTCCGGACAGGCTTCTCCTACGAGCAGTACTTC.

This chain connects TRBV6-2 or TRBV6-3 to TRBJ2-2, with a weak D call TRBD1 (5 bases). V dropped 6 bases and J dropped 9 bases, with 14 bases sitting between them. The CDR3 sequence is 13 residues long. In germline, CDR1 is MNHEY, CDR2 SVGEGT. The CDR3 loop reads CASRHDSFRELFF. Here the CDR3 DNA reads TGTGCCAGCAGGCACGACAGTTTCAGGGAGCTGTTTTTT.

The rearrangement uses TRBV25-1 and TRBJ2-7; D may be TRBD1 (6 bases). The V and J ends lost 2 bases and 1 base respectively, with 9 bases between them. Germline lookup yields CDR1 MGHDK and CDR2 SYGVNS. CDR3 length equals 14 residues. The CDR3 loop reads CASSEDQGSYEQYF. Written as DNA, the CDR3 is TGTGCCAGCAGTGAAGATCAGGGGTCCTACGAGCAGTACTTC.

The chain uses TRBV4-2 and TRBJ2-7; D not certain. The germline V and J ends were trimmed by 5 bases and 6 bases, with 11 bases remaining between them. CDR1 is LGHNA and CDR2 is YNFKEQ in the germline V gene. The CDR3 has 12 residues. DNA of the CDR3: TGTGCCAGCAGCGGAAACGGCCGCGAGCAGTACTTC. This codes for CASSGNGREQYF.

The chain has TRBV29-1 and TRBJ2-1, with D unresolved. V lost 7 bases and J 7 bases, leaving 14 bases between the germline ends. Germline V gene sequence: CDR1 SQVTM, CDR2 ANQGSEA. This CDR3 spans 12 amino acids. The CDR3 nucleotides are TGCAGCGCTACCGGCCTCTCGAATGAGCAGTTCTTC. Translating gives CSATGLSNEQFF.

The J gene is TRBJ1-3, the V gene TRBV7-8; D not resolved. The ends were cut back, 5 bases at V and 4 bases at J, with 18 bases in the middle. The CDR3 consists of 16 residues. In germline, CDR1 is SGHVS, CDR2 FQNEAQ. In DNA, the CDR3 is TGTGCCAGCAGCCAAACTGGTGGGGAAAAGGGAAACACCATATATTTT. It yields the protein CASSQTGGEKGNTIYF.

This chain joins TRBV10-3 and TRBJ2-1; 10 positions match TRBD1. CDR1 and CDR2 (germline): ENHRY, SYGVKD. The V and J ends lost 9 bases and 8 bases, in that order; junction bases with no gene match: 7. The CDR3 length is 13 residues. The CDR3 is CAITPGQGYEQFF. The CDR3, as DNA: TGTGCCATTACCCCGGGACAGGGGTATGAGCAGTTCTTC.

The rearrangement links TRBV28 to TRBJ2-5; 11 bases align to TRBD1. The CDR3 sequence is 16 residues long. Trimming cost V 7 bases and J 5 bases; bases outside gene matches: 12. Germline CDR1 reads MDHEN; CDR2 reads SYDVKM. CDR3 DNA: TGTGCCAGCAACCCGGTCGGGACAGGGGGACGGGAGACCCAGTACTTC. Translation: CASNPVGTGGRETQYF.

This clonotype was seen a single time. One end of the junction varies from germline; a read error may be responsible. The gene calls are TRBV5-1 and TRBJ1-6; 8 bases are a match to TRBD1. This CDR3 has 14 amino acids. The germline gives CDR1 SGHRS, CDR2 YFSETQ. The CDR3 sequence: CASSLGQGTSPLHF. For the CDR3, the DNA is TGTGCCAGCAGCCTCGGACAGGGTACGTCACCCCTCCACTTT.

The chain employs TRBV7-2 and TRBJ2-7; D possibly uses TRBD1 or TRBD2 (5 bases each). The CDR3 consists of 14 residues. Trimming took 5 bases from V and 1 from J, leaving 12 bases between them. Germline assignment: CDR1 SGHTA and CDR2 FQGNSA. DNA for the CDR3: TGTGCCAGCAGCCGGGACCGGAATTCCTACGAGCAGTACTTC. Encoded protein: CASSRDRNSYEQYF.

This clonotype was found once. V usage is TRBV2 and J usage is TRBJ2-3; D ambiguous. From germline, CDR1 is SNHLY and CDR2 FYNNEI. The CDR3 sequence is 12 residues long. V was pared by 8 bases and J by 2 bases, with 8 bases between. CDR3 in amino acids: CASSLHTDTQYF. CDR3 in DNA: TGTGCCAGCTCACTCCACACAGATACGCAGTATTTT.

The gene calls are TRBV10-3 and TRBJ1-2, with D unclear. The CDR3 loop spans 12 amino acids. Germline values: CDR1 ENHRY, CDR2 SYGVKD. V was cut by 6 bases and J by 8 bases, with 13 bases left in between. The DNA for the CDR3 is TGTGCCATCAGCGATAGGGAGAGCGGCTACACCTTC. This codes for CAISDRESGYTF.

This sequence joins TRBV18 and TRBJ2-1, with 9 bases fitting TRBD2. Germline assignment: CDR1 KGHSH and CDR2 LQKENI. The junction had 4 bases not matched to a gene; V was cut back by 3 bases and J by 13 bases. This CDR3 has 12 residues. CDR3 sequence (DNA): TGTGCCAGCTCACCGCGGGAGGGCCTTCAGTTCTTC. Encoded protein: CASSPREGLQFF.

This clonotype was seen a few times. The chain recombines TRBV6-2 or TRBV6-3 with TRBJ2-2; TRBD2 is a possible D gene (6 bases). V lost 8 bases, J lost 7 bases, and 11 bases lay in between. In germline, CDR1 is MNHEY, CDR2 SVGEGT. The CDR3 is made up of 12 amino acids. The CDR3 here is CASGAGIGELFF. CDR3 bases: TGTGCCAGCGGGGCGGGGATCGGGGAGCTGTTTTTT.

This sequence joins TRBV27 and TRBJ2-3; unclear D gene. This CDR3 comprises 15 residues. V was clipped by 4 bases and J by 1 base, with 12 bases between them. CDR1 and CDR2 (germline): MNHEY, SMNVEV (reference sequence). CDR3 residues: CASSSLVRRTDTQYF. CDR3 DNA: TGTGCCAGCAGTTCTCTTGTGCGGCGCACAGATACGCAGTATTTT.

The V gene is TRBV11-1, the J gene TRBJ1-2; the match to TRBD1 covers 7 bases. The V and J ends lost 5 bases and 3 bases, in that order; junction bases with no gene match: 9. Germline V gene sequence: CDR1 SGHAT, CDR2 FQDESV (reference sequence). The CDR3 is 15 residues long. The CDR3 protein is CASSLGITGDYGYTF. CDR3 sequence (DNA): TGTGCCAGCAGCCTTGGAATAACAGGGGACTATGGCTACACCTTC.